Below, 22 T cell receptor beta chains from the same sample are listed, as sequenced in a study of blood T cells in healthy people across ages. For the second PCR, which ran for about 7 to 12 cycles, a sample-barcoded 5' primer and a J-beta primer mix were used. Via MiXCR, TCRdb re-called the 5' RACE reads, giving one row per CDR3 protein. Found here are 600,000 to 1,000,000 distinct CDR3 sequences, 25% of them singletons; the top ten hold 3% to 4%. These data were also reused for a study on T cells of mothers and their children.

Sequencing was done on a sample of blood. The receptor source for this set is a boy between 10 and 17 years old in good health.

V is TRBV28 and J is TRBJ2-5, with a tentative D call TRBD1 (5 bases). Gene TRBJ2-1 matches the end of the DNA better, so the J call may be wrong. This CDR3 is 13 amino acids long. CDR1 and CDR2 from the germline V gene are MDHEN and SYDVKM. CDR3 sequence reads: CASNIGVINEQFF. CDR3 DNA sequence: TGTGCCAGCAATATAGGGGTCATAAATGAGCAGTTCTTC.

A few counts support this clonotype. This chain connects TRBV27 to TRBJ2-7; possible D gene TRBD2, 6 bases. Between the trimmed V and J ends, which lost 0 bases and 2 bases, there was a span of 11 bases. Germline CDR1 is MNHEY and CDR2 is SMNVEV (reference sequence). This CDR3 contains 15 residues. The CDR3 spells CASSLSGGVPYEQYF. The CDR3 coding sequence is TGTGCCAGCAGTTTATCCGGCGGGGTCCCCTACGAGCAGTACTTC.

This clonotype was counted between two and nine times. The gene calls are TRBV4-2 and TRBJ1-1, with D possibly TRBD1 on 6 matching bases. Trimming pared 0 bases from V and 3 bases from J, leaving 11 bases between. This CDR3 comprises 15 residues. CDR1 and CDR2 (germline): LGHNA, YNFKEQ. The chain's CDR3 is CASSQDDSGDTEAFF. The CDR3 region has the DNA TGTGCCAGCAGCCAAGATGATTCAGGGGACACTGAAGCTTTCTTT.

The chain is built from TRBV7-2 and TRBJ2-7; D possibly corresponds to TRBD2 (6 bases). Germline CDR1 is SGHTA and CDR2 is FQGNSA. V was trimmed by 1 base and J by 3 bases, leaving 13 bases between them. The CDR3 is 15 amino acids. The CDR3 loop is CASSLDRVDYYEQYF. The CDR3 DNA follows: TGTGCCAGCAGCTTAGATAGGGTGGACTACTACGAGCAGTACTTC. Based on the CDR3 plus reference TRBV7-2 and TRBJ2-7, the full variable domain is GAGVSQSPSNKVTEKGKDVELRCDPISGHTALYWYRQSLGQGLEFLIYFQGNSAPDKSGLPSDRFSAERTGGSVSTLTIQRTQQEDSAVYLCASSLDRVDYYEQYFGPGTRLTVT.

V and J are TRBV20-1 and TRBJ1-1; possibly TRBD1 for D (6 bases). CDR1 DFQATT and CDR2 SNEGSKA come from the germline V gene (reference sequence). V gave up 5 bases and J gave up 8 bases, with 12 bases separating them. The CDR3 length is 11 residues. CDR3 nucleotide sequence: TGCAGTGCTCCAGGGGTTGAGGAAGCTTTCTTT. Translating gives CSAPGVEEAFF.

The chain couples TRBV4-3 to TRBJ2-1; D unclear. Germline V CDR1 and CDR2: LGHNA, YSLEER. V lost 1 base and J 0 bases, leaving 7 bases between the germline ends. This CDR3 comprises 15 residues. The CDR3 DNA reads TGCGCCAGCAGCCAAGCGCCCAGCTCCTACAATGAGCAGTTCTTC. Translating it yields CASSQAPSSYNEQFF.

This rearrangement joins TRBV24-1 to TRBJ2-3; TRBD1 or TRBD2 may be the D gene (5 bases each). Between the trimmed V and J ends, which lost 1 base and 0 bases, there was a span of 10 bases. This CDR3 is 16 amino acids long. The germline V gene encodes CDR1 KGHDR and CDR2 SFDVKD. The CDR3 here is CATSDFPGASTDTQYF. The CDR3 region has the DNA TGTGCCACCAGTGATTTTCCCGGGGCCAGCACAGATACGCAGTATTTT.

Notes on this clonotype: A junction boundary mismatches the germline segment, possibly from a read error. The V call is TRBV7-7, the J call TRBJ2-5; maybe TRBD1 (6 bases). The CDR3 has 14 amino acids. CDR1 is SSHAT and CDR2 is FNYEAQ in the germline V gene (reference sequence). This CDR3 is CASSRQGMGETQYF. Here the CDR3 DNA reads TGTGCTAGCAGCCGGCAGGGGATGGGAGAGACCCAGTACTTC.

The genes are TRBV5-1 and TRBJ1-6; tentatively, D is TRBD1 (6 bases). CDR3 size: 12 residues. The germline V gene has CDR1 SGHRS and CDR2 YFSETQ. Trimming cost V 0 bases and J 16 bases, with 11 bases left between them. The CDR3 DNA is TGCGCCAGCAGCTTGGACGGACAGACACTCCACTTT. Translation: CASSLDGQTLHF.

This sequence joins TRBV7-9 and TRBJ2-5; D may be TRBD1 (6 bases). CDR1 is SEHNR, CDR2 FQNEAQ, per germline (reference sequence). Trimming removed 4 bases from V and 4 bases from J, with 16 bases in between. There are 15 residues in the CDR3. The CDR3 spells CASSWYDRRGETQYF. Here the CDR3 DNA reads TGTGCCAGCAGCTGGTATGACAGGAGAGGAGAGACCCAGTACTTC.

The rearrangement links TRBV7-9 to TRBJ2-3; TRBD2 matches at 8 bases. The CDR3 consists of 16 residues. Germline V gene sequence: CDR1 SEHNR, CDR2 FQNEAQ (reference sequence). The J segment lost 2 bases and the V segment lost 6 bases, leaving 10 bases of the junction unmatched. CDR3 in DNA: TGTGCCAGCAGTCGGGGACTAGTGGGGGCCACAGATACGCAGTATTTT. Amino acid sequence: CASSRGLVGATDTQYF.

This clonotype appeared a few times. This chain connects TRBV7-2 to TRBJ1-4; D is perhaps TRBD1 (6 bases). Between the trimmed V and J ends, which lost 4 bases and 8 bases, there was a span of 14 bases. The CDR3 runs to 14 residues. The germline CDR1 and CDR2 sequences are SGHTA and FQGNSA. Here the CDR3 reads CASSSGQYGEKLFF. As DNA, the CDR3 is TGTGCCAGCAGCTCAGGACAGTATGGGGAAAAACTGTTTTTT.

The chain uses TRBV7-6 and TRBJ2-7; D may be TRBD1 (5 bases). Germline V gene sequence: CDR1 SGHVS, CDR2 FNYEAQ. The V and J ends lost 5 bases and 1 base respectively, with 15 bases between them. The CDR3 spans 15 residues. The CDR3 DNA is TGTGCCAGCAGCCCAAGTTCGGCAGGGTCCTACGAGCAGTACTTC. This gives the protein CASSPSSAGSYEQYF.

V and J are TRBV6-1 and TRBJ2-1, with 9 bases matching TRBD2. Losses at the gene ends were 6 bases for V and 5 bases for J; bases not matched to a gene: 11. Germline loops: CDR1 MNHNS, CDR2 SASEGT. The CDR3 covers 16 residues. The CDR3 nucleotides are TGTGCCAGCAGGCGAGTGCGGGGGGGTTATAACAATGAGCAGTTCTTC. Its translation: CASRRVRGGYNNEQFF.

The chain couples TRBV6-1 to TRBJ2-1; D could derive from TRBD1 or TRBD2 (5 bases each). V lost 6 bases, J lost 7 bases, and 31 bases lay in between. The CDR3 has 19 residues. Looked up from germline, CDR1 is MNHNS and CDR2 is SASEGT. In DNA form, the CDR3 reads TGTGCCAGCAGAGACTTGGGTGATCGGGTCGCTGGGTGGGGGAATGAGCAGTTCTTC. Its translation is CASRDLGDRVAGWGNEQFF.

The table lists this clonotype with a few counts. For the CDR3, the DNA is TGTGCCAGCAAAGAAGGCAGGGGTAGCAATCAGCCCCAGCATTTT. It codes for CASKEGRGSNQPQHF. This chain joins TRBV2 and TRBJ1-5; D is perhaps TRBD1 (6 bases). The V gene's germline CDR1 is SNHLY and CDR2 FYNNEI. There are 15 residues in the CDR3. The V and J ends lost 7 bases and 0 bases respectively, with 13 bases between them.

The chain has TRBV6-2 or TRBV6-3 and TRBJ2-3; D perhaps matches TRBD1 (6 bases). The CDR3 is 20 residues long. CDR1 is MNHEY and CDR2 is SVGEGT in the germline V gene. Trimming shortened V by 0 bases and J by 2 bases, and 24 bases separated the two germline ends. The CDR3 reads CASSYSNPSFGQSHTDTQYF. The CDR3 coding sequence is TGTGCCAGCAGTTACTCAAATCCTTCTTTCGGACAGAGTCACACAGATACGCAGTATTTT.

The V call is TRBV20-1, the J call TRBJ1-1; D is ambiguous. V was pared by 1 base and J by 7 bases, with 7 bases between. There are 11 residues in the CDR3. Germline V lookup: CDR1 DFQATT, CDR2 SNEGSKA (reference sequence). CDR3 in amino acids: CSARAKLEAFF. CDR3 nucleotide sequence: TGCAGTGCTAGAGCTAAGCTTGAAGCTTTCTTT.

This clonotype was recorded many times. The DNA for the CDR3 is TGTGCCTCCAGGTTAGCGGGATCCTACGAGCAGTACTTC. It is translated as CASRLAGSYEQYF. This chain uses TRBV12-3 or TRBV12-4 with TRBJ2-5, with TRBD2 matching 8 bases. TRBJ2-7 matches the DNA end more closely, so the J call is doubtful. The CDR3 runs 13 residues.

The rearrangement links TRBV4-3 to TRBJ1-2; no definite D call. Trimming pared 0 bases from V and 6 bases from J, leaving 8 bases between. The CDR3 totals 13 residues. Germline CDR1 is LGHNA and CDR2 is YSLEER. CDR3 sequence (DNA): TGCGCCAGCAGCCAAGACTCTGGGAATGGCTACACCTTC. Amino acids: CASSQDSGNGYTF.

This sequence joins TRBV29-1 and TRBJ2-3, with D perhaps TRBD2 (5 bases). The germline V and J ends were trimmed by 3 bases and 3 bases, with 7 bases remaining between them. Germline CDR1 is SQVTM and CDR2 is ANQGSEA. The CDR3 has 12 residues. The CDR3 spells CSVEEVTDTQYF. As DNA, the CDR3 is TGCAGCGTTGAGGAGGTGACAGATACGCAGTATTTT.

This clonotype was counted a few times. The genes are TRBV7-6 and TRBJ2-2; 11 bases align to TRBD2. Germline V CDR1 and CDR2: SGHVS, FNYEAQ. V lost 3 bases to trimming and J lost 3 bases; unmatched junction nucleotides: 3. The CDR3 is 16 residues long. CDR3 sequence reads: CASSFLGLADTGELFF. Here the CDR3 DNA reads TGTGCCAGCAGCTTCCTGGGACTAGCGGACACCGGGGAGCTGTTTTTT.